This T cell receptor (beta chain) was recovered during a study of Ad26.COV2.S vaccination and SARS-CoV-2 variants. The data were produced by immunoSEQ multiplex PCR, yet TCRdb's version contains in-frame clones alone and is incomplete. The data contain 360,000 or so clones, 80% to 90% of them seen just once; the ten biggest clones take up around 3.6%. Germline-derived CDR1 and CDR2 are MGHRA and YSYEKL. The CDR3 runs 15 residues. Trimming at V came to 3 bases and at J to 2 bases, leaving 7 bases not matched to a gene. The sample's treatment: some 19 received Ad26.COV2.S at low or high dose, single or two shots; 5 received placebo; per-sample allocation not given. Samples came from day 63 after the first vaccine or placebo injection.

The specimen was peripheral blood, collected in a trial of Ad26.COV2.S vaccine versus placebo. V usage is TRBV4-1 and J usage is TRBJ2-7; 7 nucleotides match TRBD1. The sequence was obtained from a person between 18 and 65 years old who received the Ad26.COV2.S COVID-19 vaccine or a placebo. This CDR3 is CASSHLTRGTYEQYF. CDR3 bases: TGCGCCAGCAGCCATTTAACCAGGGGGACCTACGAGCAGTACTTC.